This T cell receptor beta chain came from a study of neurological immune-mediated disorders. Study-wide results and caveats: The greatest TCR clonal expansion occurred in HTLV-1-associated myelopathy and the least in multiple sclerosis, which fell below healthy controls.

This clonotype has at least ten counts. Its antigen is currently unknown. TCRdb passed the 5' RACE reads through MiXCR, listing each CDR3 protein once. In the table there are roughly 52,000 distinct CDR3 sequences, about 5% of which are singletons. This CDR3 region has 11 residues. Trimming took 0 bases from V and 15 from J, leaving 9 bases between them. Germline lookup yields CDR1 LGHDT and CDR2 YNNKEL (reference sequence). The V gene is TRBV3-1, the J gene TRBJ2-1, with D uncertain. This TCR came from a woman aged 18 to 35 with multiple sclerosis. Specimen: CD4+ T cells from blood. The CDR3 loop reads CASSQEQNLFF. The DNA for the CDR3 is TGTGCCAGCAGCCAAGAACAAAACTTGTTCTTC.